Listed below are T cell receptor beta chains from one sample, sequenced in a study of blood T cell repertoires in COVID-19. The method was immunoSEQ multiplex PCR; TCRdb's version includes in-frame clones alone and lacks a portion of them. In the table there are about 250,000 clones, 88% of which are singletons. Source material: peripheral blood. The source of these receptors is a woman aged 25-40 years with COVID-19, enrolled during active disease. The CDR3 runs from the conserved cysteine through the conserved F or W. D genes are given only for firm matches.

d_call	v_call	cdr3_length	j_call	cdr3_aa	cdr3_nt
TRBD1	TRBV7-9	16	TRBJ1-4	CASSYFRGDLEEKLFF	TGTGCCAGCAGCTACTTCAGGGGGGATCTAGAAGAAAAACTGTTTTTT
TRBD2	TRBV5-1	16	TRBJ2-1	CASSLAGGSSYNEQFF	TGCGCCAGCAGCTTAGCGGGGGGAAGCTCCTACAATGAGCAGTTCTTC
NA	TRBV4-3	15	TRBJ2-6	CASSPRGSGANVLTF	TGCGCCAGCAGCCCTCGCGGCTCTGGGGCCAACGTCCTGACTTTC
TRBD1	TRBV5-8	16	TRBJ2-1	CASSQFEGAHYNEQFF	TGTGCCAGCAGCCAGTTTGAGGGGGCTCACTACAATGAGCAGTTCTTC
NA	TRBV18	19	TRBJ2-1	CASSPWIPGGQSSYNEQFF	TGTGCCAGCTCACCATGGATTCCGGGGGGACAAAGCTCCTACAATGAGCAGTTCTTC
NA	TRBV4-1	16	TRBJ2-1	CASSQDGTTHYNEQFF	TGCGCCAGCAGCCAAGATGGAACTACGCATTACAATGAGCAGTTCTTC
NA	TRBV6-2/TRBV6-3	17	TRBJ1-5	CASSYSSKSRGDQPQHF	TGTGCCAGCAGTTACTCGAGTAAGTCCAGGGGTGATCAGCCCCAGCATTTT
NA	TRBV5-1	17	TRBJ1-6	CASSLDVSRGNNSPLHF	TGCGCCAGCAGCTTGGATGTCAGCCGAGGGAATAATTCACCCCTCCACTTT
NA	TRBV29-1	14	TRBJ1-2	CSVDILGQHYGYTF	TGCAGCGTTGACATCTTAGGACAGCACTATGGCTACACCTTC
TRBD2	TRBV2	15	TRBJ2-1	CASSVGRGGRNEQFF	TGTGCCAGCAGTGTTGGGCGGGGGGGCCGCAATGAGCAGTTCTTC
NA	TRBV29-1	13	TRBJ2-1	CSVLSQGKYEQFF	TGCAGCGTCCTATCGCAGGGGAAATATGAGCAGTTCTTC